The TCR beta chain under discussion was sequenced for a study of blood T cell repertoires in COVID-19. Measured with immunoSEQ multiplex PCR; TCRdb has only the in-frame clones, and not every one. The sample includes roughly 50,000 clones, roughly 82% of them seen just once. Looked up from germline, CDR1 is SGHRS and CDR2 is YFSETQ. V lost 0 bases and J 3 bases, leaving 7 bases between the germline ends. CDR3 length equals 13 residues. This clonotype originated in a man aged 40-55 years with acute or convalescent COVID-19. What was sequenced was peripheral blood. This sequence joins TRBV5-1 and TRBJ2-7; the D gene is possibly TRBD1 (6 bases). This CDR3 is CASSLGQVYEQYF. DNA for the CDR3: TGCGCCAGCAGCTTGGGACAGGTCTACGAGCAGTACTTC.